This T cell receptor (beta chain) derives from a study of tumor-infiltrating lymphocytes in primary liver carcinoma. Study background: Both sexes were represented among patients, who were 30 to 69 years old. The study's findings and limits: The 250 largest clones made up significantly more of tumor than blood repertoires (p = 0.039).

Using a constant-region primer together with ProtoScript II reverse transcriptase, TCR beta cDNA was made from approximately 0.55 ug of total RNA. Slightly modified ARM-PCR with three nested multiplex PCR rounds yielded TCR beta libraries. One entry per CDR3 protein results from TCRdb running MiXCR on the multiplex PCR reads. The sample includes 55,000 to 65,000 distinct CDR3 sequences, around 64% seen only once; the top ten take roughly 60%. Total RNA and DNA came together from about 21-30 mg of bulk tissue without cell sorting. All patients had surgically resected primary liver carcinoma. Five separate regions of each tumor underwent sampling. As for this clonotype: What it binds is unknown. Possible read error: a much larger clone is one base away.

This receptor was identified in a man aged 40-49 years with primary liver carcinoma and hepatitis B virus infection. Specimen: liver tumor tissue from sampling region 2. Subset defined: tumor region T2, inferior pole.

Written as DNA, the CDR3 is TGCGGCGTTGAGACTCCAGGAGATACGCAGTATTTT. This translates into CGVETPGDTQYF. The chain links TRBV29-1 to TRBJ2-3, with D uncertain. The CDR3 has 12 residues. Germline lookup yields CDR1 SQVTM and CDR2 ANQGSEA.